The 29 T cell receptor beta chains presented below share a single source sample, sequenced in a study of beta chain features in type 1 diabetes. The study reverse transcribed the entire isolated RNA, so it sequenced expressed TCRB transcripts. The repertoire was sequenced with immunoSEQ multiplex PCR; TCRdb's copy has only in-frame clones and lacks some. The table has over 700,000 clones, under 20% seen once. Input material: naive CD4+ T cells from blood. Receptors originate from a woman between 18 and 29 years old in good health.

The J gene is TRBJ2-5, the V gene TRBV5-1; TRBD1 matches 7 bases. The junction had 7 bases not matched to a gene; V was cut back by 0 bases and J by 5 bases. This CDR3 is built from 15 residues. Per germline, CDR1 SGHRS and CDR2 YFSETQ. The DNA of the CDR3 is TGCGCCAGCAGCTTGGGAACAGGGGTCCGGGAGACCCAGTACTTC. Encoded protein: CASSLGTGVRETQYF. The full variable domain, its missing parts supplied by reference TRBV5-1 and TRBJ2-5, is KAGVTQTPRYLIKTRGQQVTLSCSPISGHRSVSWYQQTPGQGLQFLFEYFSETQRNKGNFPGRFSGRQFSNSRSEMNVSTLELGDSALYLCASSLGTGVRETQYFGPGTRLLVL.

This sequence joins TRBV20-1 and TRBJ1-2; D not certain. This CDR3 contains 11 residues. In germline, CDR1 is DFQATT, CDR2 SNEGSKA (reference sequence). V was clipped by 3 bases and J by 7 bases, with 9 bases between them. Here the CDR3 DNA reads TGCAGTGCTAGTGAGGGTGGTGGCTACACCTTC. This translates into CSASEGGGYTF.

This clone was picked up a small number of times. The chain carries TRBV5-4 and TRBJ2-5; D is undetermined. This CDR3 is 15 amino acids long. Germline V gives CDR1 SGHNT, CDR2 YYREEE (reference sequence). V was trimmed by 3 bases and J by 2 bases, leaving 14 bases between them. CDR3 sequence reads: CASSSYPGPQETQYF. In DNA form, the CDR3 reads TGTGCCAGCAGCTCCTACCCCGGGCCACAAGAGACCCAGTACTTC.

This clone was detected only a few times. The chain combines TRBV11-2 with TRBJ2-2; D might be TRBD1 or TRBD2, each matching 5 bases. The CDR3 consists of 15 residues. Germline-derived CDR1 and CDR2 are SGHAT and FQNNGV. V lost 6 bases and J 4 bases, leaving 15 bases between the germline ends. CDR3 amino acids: CASSSTGTATGELFF. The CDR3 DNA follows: TGTGCCAGCAGTTCCACCGGGACGGCCACCGGGGAGCTGTTTTTT. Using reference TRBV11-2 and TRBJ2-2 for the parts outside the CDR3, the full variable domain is EAGVAQSPRYKIIEKRQSVAFWCNPISGHATLYWYQQILGQGPKLLIQFQNNGVVDDSQLPKDRFSAERLKGVDSTLKIQPAKLEDSAVYLCASSSTGTATGELFFGEGSRLTVL.

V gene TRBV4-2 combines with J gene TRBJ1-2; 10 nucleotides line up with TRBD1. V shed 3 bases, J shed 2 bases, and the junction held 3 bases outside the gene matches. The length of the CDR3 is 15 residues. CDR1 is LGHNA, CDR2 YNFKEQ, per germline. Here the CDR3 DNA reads TGTGCCAGCAGCCAGACAGGGGGCTTCAACTATGGCTACACCTTC. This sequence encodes CASSQTGGFNYGYTF.

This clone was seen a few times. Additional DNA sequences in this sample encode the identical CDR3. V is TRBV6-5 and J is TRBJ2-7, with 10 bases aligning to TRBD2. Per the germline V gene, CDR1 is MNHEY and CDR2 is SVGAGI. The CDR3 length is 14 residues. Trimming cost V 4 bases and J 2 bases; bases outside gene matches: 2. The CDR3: CASSLTSGPYEQYF. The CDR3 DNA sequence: TGTGCCAGCAGTTTGACTAGCGGGCCCTACGAGCAGTACTTC.

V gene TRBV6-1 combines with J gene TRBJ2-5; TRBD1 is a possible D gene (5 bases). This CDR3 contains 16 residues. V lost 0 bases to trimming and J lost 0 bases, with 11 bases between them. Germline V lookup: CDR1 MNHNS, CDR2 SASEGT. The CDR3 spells CASSEAPQGYQETQYF. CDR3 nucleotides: TGTGCCAGCAGTGAAGCTCCCCAGGGATACCAAGAGACCCAGTACTTC.

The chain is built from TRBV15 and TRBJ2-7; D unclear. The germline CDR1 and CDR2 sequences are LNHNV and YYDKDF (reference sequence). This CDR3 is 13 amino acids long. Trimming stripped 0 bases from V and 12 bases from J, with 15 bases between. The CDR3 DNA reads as TGTGCCACCAGCAGAGATGTTGCAGACCAACGGTACTTC. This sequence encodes CATSRDVADQRYF. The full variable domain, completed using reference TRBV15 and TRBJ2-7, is DAMVIQNPRYQVTQFGKPVTLSCSQTLNHNVMYWYQQKSSQAPKLLFHYYDKDFNNEADTPDNFQSRRPNTSFCFLDIRSPGLGDTAMYLCATSRDVADQRYFGPGTRLTVT.

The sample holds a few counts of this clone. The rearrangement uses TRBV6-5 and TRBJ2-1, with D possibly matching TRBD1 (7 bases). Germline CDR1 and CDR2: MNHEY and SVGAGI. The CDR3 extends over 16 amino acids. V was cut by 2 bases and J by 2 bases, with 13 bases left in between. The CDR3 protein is CASSYRGTVAYNEQFF. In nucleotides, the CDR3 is TGTGCCAGCAGTTACCGGGGGACAGTCGCCTACAATGAGCAGTTCTTC.

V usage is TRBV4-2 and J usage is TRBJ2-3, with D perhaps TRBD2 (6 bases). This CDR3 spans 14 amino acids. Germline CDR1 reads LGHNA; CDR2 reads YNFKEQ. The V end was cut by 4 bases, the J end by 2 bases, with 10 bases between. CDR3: CASSLRLDTDTQYF. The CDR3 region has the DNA TGTGCCAGCAGCCTTCGACTAGACACAGATACGCAGTATTTT.

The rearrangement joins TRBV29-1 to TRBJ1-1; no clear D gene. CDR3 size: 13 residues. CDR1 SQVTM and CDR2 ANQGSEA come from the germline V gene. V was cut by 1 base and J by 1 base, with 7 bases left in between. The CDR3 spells CSVEVSPNTEAFF. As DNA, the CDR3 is TGCAGCGTTGAAGTCTCCCCGAACACTGAAGCTTTCTTT.

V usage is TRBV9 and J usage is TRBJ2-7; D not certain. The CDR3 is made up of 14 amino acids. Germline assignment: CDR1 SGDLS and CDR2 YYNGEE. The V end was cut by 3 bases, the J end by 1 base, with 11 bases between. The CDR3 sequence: CASSATPGSYEQYF. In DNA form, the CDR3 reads TGTGCCAGCAGCGCAACCCCGGGTTCCTACGAGCAGTACTTC.

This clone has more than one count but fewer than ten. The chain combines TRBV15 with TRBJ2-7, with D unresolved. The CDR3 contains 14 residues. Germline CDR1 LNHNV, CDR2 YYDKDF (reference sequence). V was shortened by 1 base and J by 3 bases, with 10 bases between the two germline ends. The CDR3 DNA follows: TGTGCCACCAGCAGAGGAGGATCCGGCTACGAGCAGTACTTC. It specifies CATSRGGSGYEQYF.

This CDR3 reads CASSQSGPGGNEQFF. CDR3 coding DNA: TGTGCCAGCAGCCAATCGGGACCCGGCGGGAATGAGCAGTTCTTC. The V call is TRBV7-2, the J call TRBJ2-1, with D tentatively TRBD1 or TRBD2 (5 bases each). In germline, CDR1 is SGHTA, CDR2 FQGNSA. The CDR3 consists of 15 residues. V was cut by 5 bases and J by 7 bases, with 18 bases left in between.

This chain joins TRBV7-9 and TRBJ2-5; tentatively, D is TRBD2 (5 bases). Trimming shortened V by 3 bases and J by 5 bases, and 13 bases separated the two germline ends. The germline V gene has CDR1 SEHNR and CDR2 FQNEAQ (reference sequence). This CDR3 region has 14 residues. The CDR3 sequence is CASSLDWAGETQYF. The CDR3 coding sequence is TGTGCCAGCAGCTTGGATTGGGCGGGCGAGACCCAGTACTTC.

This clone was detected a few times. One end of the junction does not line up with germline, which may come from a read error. As DNA, the CDR3 is TGTGCCACCAGCTTGGGACAGGGGCCCTACAATGAGCAGTTCTTC. Its protein product is CATSLGQGPYNEQFF. The rearrangement uses TRBV7-9 and TRBJ2-1; 10 bases fit TRBD1. CDR1 and CDR2 (germline): SEHNR, FQNEAQ (reference sequence). This CDR3 is 15 amino acids long.

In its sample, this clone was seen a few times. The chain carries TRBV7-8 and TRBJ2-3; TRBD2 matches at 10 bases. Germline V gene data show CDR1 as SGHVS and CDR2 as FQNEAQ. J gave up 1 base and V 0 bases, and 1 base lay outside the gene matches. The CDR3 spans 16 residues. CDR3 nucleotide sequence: TGTGCCAGCAGCTTAGCGCTAGCGGGAGGCACAGATACGCAGTATTTT. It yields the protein CASSLALAGGTDTQYF.

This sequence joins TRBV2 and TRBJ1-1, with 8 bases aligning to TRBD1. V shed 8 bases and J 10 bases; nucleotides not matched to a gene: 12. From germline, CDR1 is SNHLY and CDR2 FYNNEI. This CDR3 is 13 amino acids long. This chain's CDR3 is CASRITGGDGAFF. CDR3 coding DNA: TGTGCCAGCCGCATCACAGGGGGGGACGGAGCTTTCTTT.

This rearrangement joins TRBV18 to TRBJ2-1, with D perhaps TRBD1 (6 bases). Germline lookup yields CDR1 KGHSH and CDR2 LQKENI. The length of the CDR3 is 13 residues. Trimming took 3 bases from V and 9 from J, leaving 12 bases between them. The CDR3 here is CASSPDRASEQFF. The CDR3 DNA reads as TGTGCCAGCTCACCGGACAGAGCAAGTGAGCAGTTCTTC.

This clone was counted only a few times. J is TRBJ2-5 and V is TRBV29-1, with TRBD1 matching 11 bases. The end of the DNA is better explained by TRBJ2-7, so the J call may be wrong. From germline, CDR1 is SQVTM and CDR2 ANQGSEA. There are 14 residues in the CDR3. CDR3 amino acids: CSVDGTGGSYEQYF. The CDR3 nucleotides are TGCAGCGTAGACGGGACAGGGGGATCCTACGAGCAGTACTTC.

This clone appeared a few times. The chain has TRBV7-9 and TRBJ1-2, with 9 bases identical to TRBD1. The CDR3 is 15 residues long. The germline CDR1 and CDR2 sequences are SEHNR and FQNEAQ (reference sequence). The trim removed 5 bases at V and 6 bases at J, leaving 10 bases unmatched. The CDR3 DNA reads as TGTGCCAGCAGCACAAGGACAGGGGCGGTGGATGGCTACACCTTC. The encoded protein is CASSTRTGAVDGYTF.

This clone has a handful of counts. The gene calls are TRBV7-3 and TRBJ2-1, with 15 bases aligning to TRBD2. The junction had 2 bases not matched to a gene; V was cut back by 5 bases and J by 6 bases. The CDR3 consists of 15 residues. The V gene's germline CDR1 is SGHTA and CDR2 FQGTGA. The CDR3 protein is CASSGTSGRFNEQFF. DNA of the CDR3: TGTGCCAGCAGCGGGACTAGCGGGAGGTTCAATGAGCAGTTCTTC. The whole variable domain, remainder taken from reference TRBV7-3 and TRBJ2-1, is GAGVSQTPSNKVTEKGKYVELRCDPISGHTALYWYRQSLGQGPEFLIYFQGTGAADDSGLPNDRFFAVRPEGSVSTLKIQRTERGDSAVYLCASSGTSGRFNEQFFGPGTRLTVL.

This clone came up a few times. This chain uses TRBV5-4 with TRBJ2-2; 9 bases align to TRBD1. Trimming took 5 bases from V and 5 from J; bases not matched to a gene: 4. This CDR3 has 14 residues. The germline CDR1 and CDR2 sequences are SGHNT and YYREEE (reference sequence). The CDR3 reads CASSLQGATGELFF. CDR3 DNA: TGTGCCAGCAGTCTACAGGGGGCTACCGGGGAGCTGTTTTTT.

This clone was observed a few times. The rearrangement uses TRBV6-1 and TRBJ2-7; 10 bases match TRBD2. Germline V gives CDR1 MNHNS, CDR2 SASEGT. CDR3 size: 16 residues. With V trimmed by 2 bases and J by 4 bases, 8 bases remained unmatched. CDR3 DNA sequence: TGTGCCAGCAGTGAATTTCGGCCTAGCGGGAGTTACGAGCAGTACTTC. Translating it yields CASSEFRPSGSYEQYF.

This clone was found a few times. This CDR3 is CASSPHSASYEQYF. In nucleotides, the CDR3 is TGTGCCAGCAGCCCTCACTCGGCGTCCTACGAGCAGTACTTC. The gene calls are TRBV9 and TRBJ2-7; D unresolved. The germline CDR1 and CDR2 sequences are SGDLS and YYNGEE. Trimming stripped 4 bases from V and 1 base from J, with 12 bases between. The CDR3 sequence is 14 residues long.

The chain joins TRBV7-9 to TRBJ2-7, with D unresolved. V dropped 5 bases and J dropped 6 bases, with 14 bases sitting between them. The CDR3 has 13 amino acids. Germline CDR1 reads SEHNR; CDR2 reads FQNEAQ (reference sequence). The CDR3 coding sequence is TGTGCCAGCAGCGCCCGGGCCCTGGCCGAGCAGTACTTC. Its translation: CASSARALAEQYF. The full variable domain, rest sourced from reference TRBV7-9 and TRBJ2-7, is DTGVSQNPRHKITKRGQNVTFRCDPISEHNRLYWYRQTLGQGPEFLTYFQNEAQLEKSRLLSDRFSAERPKGSFSTLEIQRTEQGDSAMYLCASSARALAEQYFGPGTRLTVT.

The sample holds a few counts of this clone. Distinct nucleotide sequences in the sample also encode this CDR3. The CDR3 sequence: CASSLARETQYF. The CDR3 coding sequence is TGTGCCAGCAGTTTGGCCCGGGAGACCCAGTACTTC. V gene TRBV28 combines with J gene TRBJ2-5; D gene unclear. The CDR3 is 12 amino acids. With 3 bases removed from V and 5 bases from J, the gap between germline ends came to 7 bases. CDR1 and CDR2 (germline): MDHEN, SYDVKM.

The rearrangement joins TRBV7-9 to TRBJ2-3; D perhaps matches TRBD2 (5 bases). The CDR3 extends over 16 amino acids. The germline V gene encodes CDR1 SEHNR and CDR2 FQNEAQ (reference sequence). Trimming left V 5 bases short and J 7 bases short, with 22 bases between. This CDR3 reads CASSQPVRGDKNTQYF. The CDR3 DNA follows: TGTGCCAGCAGCCAGCCCGTCCGGGGAGACAAAAATACGCAGTATTTT.

The CDR3: CASRPTPNTEAFF. For the CDR3, the DNA is TGTGCCAGCAGACCGACCCCGAACACTGAAGCTTTCTTT. The chain has TRBV28 and TRBJ1-1; D not certain. The CDR3 contains 13 residues. Trimming took 6 bases from V and 1 from J, leaving 9 bases between them. Germline values: CDR1 MDHEN, CDR2 SYDVKM.